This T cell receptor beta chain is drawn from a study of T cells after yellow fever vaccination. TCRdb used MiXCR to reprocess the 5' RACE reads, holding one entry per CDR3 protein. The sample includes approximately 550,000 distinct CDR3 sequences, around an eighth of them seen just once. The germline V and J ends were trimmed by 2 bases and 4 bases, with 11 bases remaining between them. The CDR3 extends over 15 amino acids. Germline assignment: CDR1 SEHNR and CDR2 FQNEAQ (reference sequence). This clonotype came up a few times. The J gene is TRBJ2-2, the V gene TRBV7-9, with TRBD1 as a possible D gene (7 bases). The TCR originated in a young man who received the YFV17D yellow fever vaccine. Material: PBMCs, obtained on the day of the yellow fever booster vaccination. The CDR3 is CASSLQGGSTGELFF. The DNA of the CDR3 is TGTGCCAGCAGCTTACAGGGGGGATCCACCGGGGAGCTGTTTTTT.